This entry features one TCR beta chain sequence. The CDR3 covers 13 residues. CDR1 MNHEY and CDR2 SVGAGI come from the germline V gene. The V and J ends lost 4 bases and 7 bases respectively, with 14 bases between them. This entry is derived from a study of blood T cell repertoires in COVID-19. How the authors handled the data: Counts of nucleated cells, estimated from reference gene primer amplification, were obtained. Clones were sequenced by immunoSEQ multiplex PCR, and TCRdb holds only the in-frame ones, with some missing. Clone size and V and J calls were adopted from that table, with D and trimming inferred from the DNA. This sample yields about 200,000 clones, of which roughly four fifths are seen a single time; 6% to 8% belongs to the top ten.

The sequenced material came from peripheral blood. This receptor was taken from a human donor with acute or convalescent COVID-19. The donor label of this sample is uncertain. The chain uses TRBV6-5 and TRBJ2-7, with a weak D call TRBD1 (6 bases). The CDR3 region has the DNA TGTGCCAGCAGTTGGGACACTAAAACAGAGCAGTACTTC. It is translated as CASSWDTKTEQYF.